Sequencing of this T cell receptor (beta chain) was carried out in a study of prognosis after radiotherapy for stage I lung cancer. Across the whole study: Eleven to twelve patients had adenocarcinoma tumors, while squamous cell carcinoma tumors were found in more than 5. Study-level results: Lower post-radiation Shannon entropy was seen in patients who went on to develop distant metastases. Once stereotactic body radiation therapy had been given, unique TCR clone counts fell, with a median of approximately 9,600 versus 7,200.

This clonotype was observed many times. Its target is unknown. It was by two-round multiplex PCR that TCR beta CDR3 was amplified from genomic DNA. For every TRBV and TRBJ gene, a specific primer was used in first-round PCR. TCRdb re-derived calls from the multiplex PCR reads in MiXCR, one entry per CDR3 protein. The sample holds about 16,000 distinct CDR3 sequences, less than 40% seen once. The CDR3 is made up of 16 amino acids. Unmatched junction bases numbered 9, after V lost 0 bases and J lost 5 bases. From germline, CDR1 is MNHNS and CDR2 SASEGT. V and J are TRBV6-1 and TRBJ2-7, with 8 bases matching TRBD1. The sequencing used PBMCs, collected before or after stereotactic body radiation therapy (not recorded which). The TCR was taken from a donor aged 50 or older with non-small cell lung cancer. The DNA of the CDR3 is TGTGCCAGCAGTGAAGCCCTAGGACAGGGAGACGACGAGCAGTACTTC. This gives the protein CASSEALGQGDDEQYF.